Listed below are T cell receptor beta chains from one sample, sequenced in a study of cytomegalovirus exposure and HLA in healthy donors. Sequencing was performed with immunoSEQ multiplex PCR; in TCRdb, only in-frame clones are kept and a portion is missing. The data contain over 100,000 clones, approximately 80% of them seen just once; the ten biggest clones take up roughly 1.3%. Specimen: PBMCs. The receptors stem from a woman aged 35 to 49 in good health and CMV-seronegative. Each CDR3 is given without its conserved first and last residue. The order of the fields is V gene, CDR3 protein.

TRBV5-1	ASSLREQHSGANVLT
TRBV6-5	ASSYSWTGATGQY
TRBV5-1	ASSRTISGDQETQY
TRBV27	ASSLFQGTEAF
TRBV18	ASSPDRDSFYEQY
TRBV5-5	ASSLVSDFYNEQF
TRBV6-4	ASSRELFGEQY
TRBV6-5	ASSARETQY
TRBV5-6	ASSFGQRGFYEQY
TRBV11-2	ASSPLAATYEQY
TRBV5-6	ASSLDRELGYGYT
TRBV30	AWSVSSALLRGYEQY
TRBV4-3	ASSQGGTGGTSNTDTQY
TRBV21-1	ASSKEGEGGADGYT
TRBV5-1	ASSGTGTGVEKLF
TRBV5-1	ASSKGTSGGPSYNEQF
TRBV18	ASSDGGANTEAF
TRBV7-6	ASSLVAGQGYT
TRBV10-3	ASTGQGTLSGNTIY
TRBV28	ASSSPGLEETQY
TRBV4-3	ASSRAGSGNSPLH
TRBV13	ATRQVNYGYT
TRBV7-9	ASSSAAMGEKLF
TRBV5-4	ASSLDQYSWAF
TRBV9	ASRYPSSRRGRQETQY
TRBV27	ASTKGGPSTDTQY
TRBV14	ASSVKQGSDTEAF
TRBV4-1	ASRKQGQHTGELF
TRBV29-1	SVEDSGRVYNEQF
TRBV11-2	ASSLGLPNTGELF
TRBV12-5	ASGPDRPYNEQF